This TCR beta chain stems from a study of molecular identifiers for immune sequencing clone quantification. General study points: Highly expanded clones may be undercounted when identical TCR molecules share barcodes.

Turning to this clonotype: Its antigen is not identified. Sequence at one end of the junction differs from germline and may be a read error.

The CDR3 sequence is 14 residues long. The V gene's germline CDR1 is SEHNR and CDR2 FQNEAQ (reference sequence). TCRdb re-derived calls from the PCR reads in MiXCR, one entry per CDR3 protein. The sample has about half a million distinct CDR3 sequences; 20% to 25% are singletons. The sequencing input was naive CD8+ T cells from blood, with Jurkat cell RNA spiked in. Noted subset: FACS-sorted CD8+CD4-CCR7+CD45RA+ naive T cells. The V and J genes are TRBV7-9 and TRBJ1-2; 11 positions agree with TRBD1. This TCR was recovered from a human donor in good health. Some libraries in this study had Jurkat cell RNA spiked in. CDR3 loop: CAGSRTGGVYGYTF. DNA of the CDR3: TGCGCCGGCAGCCGGACAGGGGGCGTCTATGGCTACACCTTC.